The next 30 T cell receptor beta chains were all read from a single sample in a study of T cell responses to AZD1222 COVID-19 vaccine. Clones were read by immunoSEQ multiplex PCR, and TCRdb kept only the in-frame ones, dropping some. The sample carries 150,000 to 200,000 clones, around 92% recorded once. The starting material was peripheral blood, obtained on day 0 of AZD1222 vaccination. These receptor sequences come from an adult in good health.

The chain couples TRBV18 to TRBJ2-7; D remains ambiguous. V lost 1 base to trimming and J lost 2 bases, with 9 bases between them. Germline CDR1 and CDR2: KGHSH and LQKENI. The CDR3 runs 14 residues. The CDR3 loop is CASSPRPWAYEQYF. CDR3 bases: TGTGCCAGCTCACCACGCCCCTGGGCCTACGAGCAGTACTTC.

The CDR3 DNA is TGTGCCAGCAGCTTGCCGCCTTCGGATCTCTCTGGAAACACCATATATTTT. Translated: CASSLPPSDLSGNTIYF. This chain links TRBV5-6 with TRBJ1-3, with unresolved D. V lost 1 base to trimming and J lost 0 bases, with 14 bases between them. This CDR3 has 17 amino acids. Germline CDR1 and CDR2: SGHDT and YYEEEE.

The chain employs TRBV3-1 (or the pseudogene TRBV3-2) and TRBJ1-1; weak D call: TRBD1 (6 bases). The CDR3 loop spans 13 amino acids. CDR1 LGHDT and CDR2 YNNKEL come from the germline V gene (reference sequence). The ends were cut back, 4 bases at V and 3 bases at J, with 9 bases in the middle. The CDR3 DNA sequence: TGTGCCAGCAGCCCGACAGGTTACACTGAAGCTTTCTTT. Translated: CASSPTGYTEAFF.

The gene calls are TRBV5-6 and TRBJ1-1; the D gene is possibly TRBD1 (6 bases). The CDR3 extends over 17 amino acids. CDR1 and CDR2 (germline): SGHDT, YYEEEE. Trimming took 0 bases from V and 1 from J, leaving 16 bases between them. The CDR3 sequence: CASSLEQWLTGNTEAFF. The CDR3 nucleotides read TGTGCCAGCAGCTTGGAACAATGGTTGACAGGGAACACTGAAGCTTTCTTT.

The chain couples TRBV24-1 to TRBJ1-2; a weak D match, TRBD1 (6 bases). The CDR3 consists of 13 residues. Trimming pared 8 bases from V and 8 bases from J, leaving 17 bases between. Germline loops: CDR1 KGHDR, CDR2 SFDVKD. This chain's CDR3 is CATTSGAWMGYTF. The CDR3 DNA sequence: TGTGCCACCACCTCGGGGGCTTGGATGGGCTACACCTTC.

This chain links TRBV19 with TRBJ1-4; no clear D gene. Deletions cut 11 bases from V and 4 bases from J, with 14 bases between. The CDR3 runs to 13 residues. Germline loops: CDR1 LNHDA, CDR2 SQIVND (reference sequence). The CDR3 protein is CASNPRYNEKLFF. The CDR3 coding sequence is TGTGCCTCCAACCCCCGATATAATGAAAAACTGTTTTTT.

V and J are TRBV5-1 and TRBJ2-2; 7 nucleotides agree with TRBD1. Germline trimming cut 3 bases from V and 6 bases from J; bases unmatched to any gene: 5. In germline, CDR1 is SGHRS, CDR2 YFSETQ. The CDR3 is 14 amino acids. The chain's CDR3 is CASSWTGGAGELFF. The DNA for the CDR3 is TGCGCCAGCAGCTGGACAGGCGGCGCCGGGGAGCTGTTTTTT.

This CDR3 is CASSQDRDGELFF. The CDR3 nucleotides are TGTGCCAGCAGTCAGGACAGGGACGGGGAGCTGTTTTTT. The chain recombines TRBV7-2 with TRBJ2-2; 8 nucleotides align to TRBD1. This CDR3 has 13 residues. V lost 6 bases and J lost 7; bases outside the gene matches: 4. The germline V gene has CDR1 SGHTA and CDR2 FQGNSA.

The chain combines TRBV7-9 with TRBJ2-6, with a possible D match to TRBD2 (6 bases). Germline CDR1 SEHNR, CDR2 FQNEAQ (reference sequence). V shed 6 bases and J shed 0 bases, with 18 bases lying between them. The CDR3 covers 18 residues. DNA of the CDR3: TGTGCCAGCAGTTTCGGCACGGGGGTGCGCTCTGGGGCCAACGTCCTGACTTTC. Residues: CASSFGTGVRSGANVLTF.

The CDR3 loop reads CASSLPAQGIAYNSPLHF. As DNA, the CDR3 is TGTGCCAGCAGCTTACCTGCGCAGGGGATCGCCTATAATTCACCCCTCCACTTT. The rearrangement uses TRBV11-2 and TRBJ1-6; possible D gene TRBD1, 6 bases. From germline, CDR1 is SGHAT and CDR2 FQNNGV. V was cut by 2 bases and J by 2 bases, with 16 bases left in between. This CDR3 has 18 residues.

The chain couples TRBV18 to TRBJ1-2; unclear D gene. From germline, CDR1 is KGHSH and CDR2 LQKENI. CDR3 length: 14 residues. Trimming took off 2 bases at V and 2 bases at J, with 9 bases between the two ends. The DNA of the CDR3 is TGTGCCAGCTCACCATCTCAGGAAAACTATGGCTACACCTTC. Protein: CASSPSQENYGYTF.

The gene calls are TRBV30 and TRBJ1-6; D unclear. The CDR3 loop spans 13 amino acids. The ends were cut back, 5 bases at V and 5 bases at J, with 10 bases in the middle. Per the germline V gene, CDR1 is GTSNPN and CDR2 is SVGIG (reference sequence). The CDR3 loop reads CAWGERDNSPLHF. The DNA for the CDR3 is TGTGCCTGGGGGGAGCGAGATAATTCACCCCTCCACTTT.

This clone was counted once. V and J are TRBV2 and TRBJ2-5, with D perhaps TRBD1 (6 bases). The length of the CDR3 is 13 residues. The V gene lost 2 bases and the J gene lost 5 bases, with 9 bases spanning the gap. Germline lookup yields CDR1 SNHLY and CDR2 FYNNEI. Here the CDR3 DNA reads TGTGCCAGCAGTGAATGGACAGTGGAGACCCAGTACTTC. The encoded protein is CASSEWTVETQYF.

This clone was detected only once. This chain uses TRBV7-9 with TRBJ2-3; D may be TRBD2 (6 bases). V was cut by 2 bases and J by 9 bases, with 15 bases left in between. The CDR3 runs to 14 residues. Per germline, CDR1 SEHNR and CDR2 FQNEAQ (reference sequence). CDR3 nucleotides: TGTGCCAGCAGCTTAAATGCCCGGGGAGGAACGCAGTATTTT. It codes for CASSLNARGGTQYF.

The chain has TRBV19 and TRBJ1-2; D not resolved. The germline V and J ends were trimmed by 5 bases and 7 bases, with 17 bases remaining between them. Germline assignment: CDR1 LNHDA and CDR2 SQIVND (reference sequence). The CDR3 is 14 residues long. The chain's CDR3 is CASSPRLDSGGYTF. The CDR3 DNA reads as TGTGCCAGTAGTCCCCGTCTCGACTCCGGTGGCTACACCTTC.

The chain employs TRBV12-3 or TRBV12-4 and TRBJ2-3, with unresolved D. The V and J ends lost 6 bases and 2 bases respectively, with 6 bases between them. CDR3 length equals 12 residues. As DNA, the CDR3 is TGTGCCAGCAGCCAAAACACAGATACGCAGTATTTT. Translating gives CASSQNTDTQYF.

This chain links TRBV2 with TRBJ1-5; D remains ambiguous. Trimming shortened V by 2 bases and J by 7 bases, and 12 bases separated the two germline ends. Germline assignment: CDR1 SNHLY and CDR2 FYNNEI. This CDR3 comprises 14 residues. CDR3 nucleotide sequence: TGTGCCAGCAGTGAAACGGCCCCCGGGCAGCCCCAGCATTTT. Amino acids: CASSETAPGQPQHF.

The CDR3 sequence: CASSQVGNEQFF. The CDR3 DNA is TGTGCCAGCAGCCAGGTGGGGAATGAGCAGTTCTTC. J is TRBJ2-1 and V is TRBV4-2; no reliable D call. The CDR3 is 12 amino acids. Germline-derived CDR1 and CDR2 are LGHNA and YNFKEQ. V gave up 3 bases and J gave up 7 bases, with 7 bases separating them.

The CDR3 spells CASSPRTGGTSAEAFF. The CDR3 coding sequence is TGTGCCAGCTCACCAAGGACAGGGGGAACGAGCGCTGAAGCTTTCTTT. This chain uses TRBV18 with TRBJ1-1; 10 bases map to TRBD1. The CDR3 contains 16 residues. Germline assignment: CDR1 KGHSH and CDR2 LQKENI. The junction had 9 bases not matched to a gene; V was cut back by 2 bases and J by 6 bases.

The V call is TRBV2, the J call TRBJ2-3, with 7 bases that match TRBD1. This CDR3 has 15 residues. V shed 4 bases, J shed 6 bases, and the junction held 10 bases outside the gene matches. CDR1 is SNHLY, CDR2 FYNNEI, per germline. The CDR3: CASSGRGSGQDTQYF. The CDR3, as DNA: TGTGCCAGCAGTGGACGGGGCTCGGGACAGGATACGCAGTATTTT.

The gene calls are TRBV5-6 and TRBJ2-7; D may be TRBD1 or TRBD2 (5 bases each). This CDR3 contains 17 residues. The V and J ends lost 4 bases and 2 bases respectively, with 22 bases between them. The germline V gene has CDR1 SGHDT and CDR2 YYEEEE. The CDR3 DNA reads as TGTGCCAGCAGCCCAGACGGAGCCGGGACGCTCACCTACGAGCAGTACTTC. This gives the protein CASSPDGAGTLTYEQYF.

The chain is built from TRBV7-6 and TRBJ2-7; 11 bases are a match to TRBD2. Germline V CDR1 and CDR2: SGHVS, FNYEAQ. The V and J ends lost 10 bases and 2 bases, in that order; junction bases with no gene match: 7. The CDR3 consists of 14 residues. The CDR3 sequence is CATSGLAVTYEQYF. CDR3 in DNA: TGTGCCACCTCGGGACTAGCGGTTACCTACGAGCAGTACTTC.

This chain links TRBV4-3 with TRBJ1-2; 8 bases match TRBD1. Germline assignment: CDR1 LGHNA and CDR2 YSLEER. The CDR3 runs to 17 residues. V shed 2 bases and J 5 bases; nucleotides not matched to a gene: 13. CDR3 amino acids: CASSQRRAGTGPYGYTF. The CDR3 DNA reads as TGCGCCAGCAGCCAAAGGAGGGCCGGGACAGGACCTTATGGCTACACCTTC.

The J gene is TRBJ2-7, the V gene TRBV7-9, with D tentatively TRBD1 or TRBD2 (5 bases each). The V end was cut by 3 bases, the J end by 4 bases, with 13 bases between. Germline loops: CDR1 SEHNR, CDR2 FQNEAQ (reference sequence). This CDR3 is built from 14 residues. Here the CDR3 reads CASSFPGRLYEQYF. The CDR3 nucleotides are TGTGCCAGCAGCTTTCCGGGACGGTTGTACGAGCAGTACTTC.

The rearrangement joins TRBV9 to TRBJ1-3; D is perhaps TRBD1 (5 bases). Germline CDR1 SGDLS, CDR2 YYNGEE. Trimming shortened V by 4 bases and J by 0 bases, and 11 bases separated the two germline ends. The CDR3 is made up of 15 amino acids. This CDR3 reads CASSTAGSSGNTIYF. The CDR3 nucleotides read TGTGCCAGCAGCACCGCAGGGAGCTCTGGAAACACCATATATTTT.

This rearrangement joins TRBV7-3 to TRBJ2-2; D is ambiguous. CDR1 is SGHTA, CDR2 FQGTGA, per germline. Trimming removed 5 bases at V and 4 bases at J, with 14 bases between. CDR3 length equals 15 residues. CDR3 coding DNA: TGTGCCAGCAGCGTCGGACGAGCATCCACCGGGGAGCTGTTTTTT. Translated, it gives CASSVGRASTGELFF.

The V gene is TRBV4-2, the J gene TRBJ1-5; D uncertain. The CDR3 totals 15 residues. The V and J ends lost 2 bases and 0 bases respectively, with 8 bases between them. Per the germline V gene, CDR1 is LGHNA and CDR2 is YNFKEQ. CDR3 coding DNA: TGTGCCAGCAGCCAAAGCCAGGTTAGCAATCAGCCCCAGCATTTT. This encodes CASSQSQVSNQPQHF.

V is TRBV5-1 and J is TRBJ2-3; no reliable D call. The CDR3 runs to 15 residues. Germline-derived CDR1 and CDR2 are SGHRS and YFSETQ. Trimming stripped 6 bases from V and 6 bases from J, with 20 bases between. The CDR3 loop is CASTLDRLEWDTQYF. CDR3 nucleotides: TGCGCCAGCACTCTGGATAGGCTCGAGTGGGATACGCAGTATTTT.

The CDR3 DNA reads TGTGCTAGTGGTTTGGTACTAGGGGGGGGACGGAACCGGTATGGCTACACCTTC. Its translation is CASGLVLGGGRNRYGYTF. The gene calls are TRBV12-5 and TRBJ1-2; possibly TRBD1 for D (6 bases). Trimming shortened V by 0 bases and J by 5 bases, and 22 bases separated the two germline ends. The CDR3 consists of 18 residues. Germline values: CDR1 LGHNT, CDR2 FRNRAP. The whole variable domain, remainder taken from reference TRBV12-5 and TRBJ1-2, is DARVTQTPRHKVTEMGQEVTMRCQPILGHNTVFWYRQTMMQGLELLAYFRNRAPLDDSGMPKDRFSAEMPDATLATLKIQPSEPRDSAVYFCASGLVLGGGRNRYGYTFGSGTRLTVV.

A word on this clone: Additional DNA sequences in this sample encode the identical CDR3. This chain links TRBV28 with TRBJ1-5, with unresolved D. CDR1 and CDR2 from the germline V gene are MDHEN and SYDVKM. There are 13 residues in the CDR3. V was shortened by 2 bases and J by 4 bases, with 6 bases between the two germline ends. As DNA, the CDR3 is TGTGCCAGCAGTTTAACCGGAAATCAGCCCCAGCATTTT. It yields the protein CASSLTGNQPQHF. Together with reference TRBV28 and TRBJ1-5, the CDR3 gives the full variable domain: DVKVTQSSRYLVKRTGEKVFLECVQDMDHENMFWYRQDPGLGLRLIYFSYDVKMKEKGDIPEGYSVSREKKERFSLILESASTNQTSMYLCASSLTGNQPQHFGDGTRLSIL.